Below are 16 T cell receptor beta chains sequenced from a single sample in a study of blood T cell repertoires in COVID-19. Profiling relied on immunoSEQ multiplex PCR, and the TCRdb table lists in-frame clones only, not all of them. The repertoire holds 170,000 or so clones, with approximately 86% as singletons. Specimen: peripheral blood. The receptors stem from a man in his 60s with COVID-19, enrolled during active disease.

The rearrangement joins TRBV27 to TRBJ1-2, with TRBD1 matching 7 bases. The V segment lost 3 bases and the J segment 6 bases; nucleotides outside the gene matches: 4. The CDR3 contains 13 residues. Germline V lookup: CDR1 MNHEY, CDR2 SMNVEV (reference sequence). CDR3 bases: TGTGCCAGCAGTTTCCTACAGGGGCATGGCTACACCTTC. Its translation is CASSFLQGHGYTF.

About this clone itself: The sample carries other DNA sequences with the same CDR3. This chain joins TRBV7-2 and TRBJ1-5; D unclear. From germline, CDR1 is SGHTA and CDR2 FQGNSA. The V and J ends lost 1 base and 1 base respectively, with 5 bases between them. The CDR3 totals 14 residues. The CDR3 sequence: CASSLGRSNQPQHF. The CDR3 coding sequence is TGTGCCAGCAGCTTAGGCAGAAGCAATCAGCCCCAGCATTTT. Full variable domain (missing parts from reference TRBV7-2 and TRBJ1-5): GAGVSQSPSNKVTEKGKDVELRCDPISGHTALYWYRQSLGQGLEFLIYFQGNSAPDKSGLPSDRFSAERTGGSVSTLTIQRTQQEDSAVYLCASSLGRSNQPQHFGDGTRLSIL.

The rearrangement links TRBV9 to TRBJ1-2; 8 nucleotides align to TRBD1. From germline, CDR1 is SGDLS and CDR2 YYNGEE. The CDR3 is 14 residues long. After removal of 3 bases from V and 8 bases from J, the junction contained 9 bases not matched to a gene. CDR3 sequence (DNA): TGTGCCAGCAGCGCGGGGGGCAGGGGGCAAGGCTACACCTTC. Its protein product is CASSAGGRGQGYTF.

The CDR3 loop reads CASSSRQGATEAFF. Here the CDR3 DNA reads TGTGCCAGCAGCTCCCGACAGGGAGCCACTGAAGCTTTCTTT. The gene calls are TRBV7-9 and TRBJ1-1, with 7 bases lining up with TRBD1. Germline values: CDR1 SEHNR, CDR2 FQNEAQ (reference sequence). V gave up 4 bases and J gave up 4 bases; unmatched junction bases: 6. The CDR3 is 14 amino acids.

The chain couples TRBV3-1 (or the pseudogene TRBV3-2) to TRBJ2-1; 8 nucleotides line up with TRBD2. With 1 base clipped from V and 4 bases from J, the junction kept 9 bases outside the gene matches. Germline V CDR1 and CDR2: LGHDT, YNNKEL (reference sequence). This CDR3 contains 17 residues. DNA for the CDR3: TGTGCCAGCAGCCAAGCATCTGGGCGGGGGGCATACAATGAGCAGTTCTTC. Its protein is CASSQASGRGAYNEQFF.

This sequence joins TRBV3-1 (or the pseudogene TRBV3-2) and TRBJ1-2, with 9 bases that match TRBD1. The CDR3 loop spans 17 amino acids. V gave up 2 bases and J gave up 7 bases; unmatched junction bases: 14. Germline lookup yields CDR1 LGHDT and CDR2 YNNKEL (reference sequence). CDR3 nucleotide sequence: TGTGCCAGCAGCCAACCATACGGACTCAACAGGGGGCTTGGCTACACCTTC. It yields the protein CASSQPYGLNRGLGYTF.

The chain combines TRBV12-3 or TRBV12-4 with TRBJ1-1; no definite D call. This CDR3 contains 13 residues. Trimming stripped 7 bases from V and 3 bases from J, with 12 bases between. The CDR3 here is CASNSLGDTEAFF. The CDR3 DNA is TGTGCCAGCAACTCTCTTGGAGACACTGAAGCTTTCTTT.

The sample holds one count of this clone. V usage is TRBV7-9 and J usage is TRBJ1-1, with TRBD1 matching over 7 bases. Germline CDR1 and CDR2: SEHNR and FQNEAQ (reference sequence). This CDR3 is 15 amino acids long. The J segment lost 1 base and the V segment lost 4 bases, leaving 6 bases of the junction unmatched. DNA for the CDR3: TGTGCCAGCAGCTCGGCGACAGGGCCGAACACTGAAGCTTTCTTT. It translates to CASSSATGPNTEAFF.

The chain has TRBV11-1 and TRBJ1-1, with D possibly matching TRBD1 (6 bases). This CDR3 contains 15 residues. The ends were cut back, 5 bases at V and 1 base at J, with 14 bases in the middle. The germline CDR1 and CDR2 sequences are SGHAT and FQDESV (reference sequence). CDR3: CASSLRDKPNTEAFF. DNA of the CDR3: TGTGCCAGCAGCCTGAGGGACAAGCCGAACACTGAAGCTTTCTTT.

V and J are TRBV7-8 and TRBJ2-7, with 7 bases fitting TRBD2. CDR3 length equals 16 residues. Germline lookup yields CDR1 SGHVS and CDR2 FQNEAQ. The ends lost 5 bases at V and 0 bases at J; junction bases unmatched: 10. The CDR3 DNA reads TGTGCCAGCAGCCCCGCGGGGGAGAAGATCTCCTACGAGCAGTACTTC. Residues: CASSPAGEKISYEQYF.

This clone occurred many times. V gene TRBV6-1 combines with J gene TRBJ2-3; tentatively, D is TRBD2 (5 bases). The CDR3 sequence is 14 residues long. Trimming shortened V by 2 bases and J by 4 bases, and 10 bases separated the two germline ends. CDR1 is MNHNS and CDR2 is SASEGT in the germline V gene. The CDR3 DNA sequence: TGTGCCAGCAGTGAACCCGGAGGAGCAGATACGCAGTATTTT. This encodes CASSEPGGADTQYF.

This clone was observed once. The chain combines TRBV5-1 with TRBJ2-7; 9 positions match TRBD2. Germline V gives CDR1 SGHRS, CDR2 YFSETQ. The CDR3 contains 16 residues. The ends lost 2 bases at V and 0 bases at J; junction bases unmatched: 6. CDR3 residues: CASSFDRSGSSYEQYF. In DNA, the CDR3 is TGCGCCAGCAGCTTCGATCGTAGCGGGAGCTCCTACGAGCAGTACTTC.

V gene TRBV2 combines with J gene TRBJ2-3, with D unclear. Germline CDR1 reads SNHLY; CDR2 reads FYNNEI. The CDR3 runs to 14 residues. Trimming took 4 bases from V and 6 from J, leaving 14 bases between them. Written as DNA, the CDR3 is TGTGCCAGCAGTGGTCAGGCCTCCTCCGATACGCAGTATTTT. It encodes CASSGQASSDTQYF.

The CDR3 reads CASSSGSNYGYTF. In nucleotides, the CDR3 is TGCGCCAGCAGTTCAGGTTCGAACTATGGCTACACCTTC. V gene TRBV5-1 combines with J gene TRBJ1-2; D unclear. Germline CDR1 reads SGHRS; CDR2 reads YFSETQ. The CDR3 is 13 amino acids. The V gene lost 5 bases and the J gene lost 2 bases, with 10 bases spanning the gap.

The chain couples TRBV11-2 to TRBJ1-2; 7 nucleotides match TRBD1. Germline V gene lookup returns CDR1 SGHAT and CDR2 FQNNGV. Trimming cost V 5 bases and J 5 bases; bases outside gene matches: 8. The CDR3 totals 14 residues. CDR3 region: CASSRDQQGYGYTF. DNA of the CDR3: TGTGCCAGCAGCCGGGATCAACAGGGGTATGGCTACACCTTC.

This clone was counted a single time. The chain is built from TRBV6-4 and TRBJ1-2; D perhaps matches TRBD1 (5 bases). Germline values: CDR1 MRHNA, CDR2 SNTAGT. Trimming pared 2 bases from V and 13 bases from J, leaving 17 bases between. The CDR3 loop spans 13 amino acids. This CDR3 reads CASSDPGRPTFTF. CDR3 nucleotide sequence: TGTGCCAGCAGTGACCCAGGGAGGCCAACCTTCACCTTC.